This T cell receptor (beta chain) appears in the sequencing data of a study of OX40 agonist ivuxolimab in advanced cancers. Data came from immunoSEQ multiplex PCR; TCRdb stores just in-frame clones and leaves some out. The sample has under 15,000 clones; around 73% are singletons. Germline V gene data show CDR1 as LNHDA and CDR2 as SQIVND (reference sequence). With V trimmed by 6 bases and J by 6 bases, 6 bases remained unmatched. The CDR3 totals 13 residues. The starting material was CD4+ or CD8+ T cells sorted from blood, obtained in a trial of the OX40 agonist ivuxolimab. This clonotype was sampled from an adult with an advanced solid tumor such as melanoma, head and neck, liver or kidney cancer. This chain connects TRBV19 to TRBJ2-7, with 9 positions matching TRBD1. The CDR3 DNA reads as TGTGCCAGTAGCGACACAGGGGGCAGCGAGCAGTACTTC. Residues: CASSDTGGSEQYF. Using reference TRBV19 and TRBJ2-7 for the parts outside the CDR3, the full variable domain is DGGITQSPKYLFRKEGQNVTLSCEQNLNHDAMYWYRQDPGQGLRLIYYSQIVNDFQKGDIAEGYSVSREKKESFPLTVTSAQKNPTAFYLCASSDTGGSEQYFGPGTRLTVT.